This TCR beta chain was identified during a study of esophageal squamous cell carcinoma tumors (dated by TCRdb to the early 2020s). General notes on the study: Patients were split into immuno relation high and low groups by principal component analysis with K-means clustering of immunohistochemical T-cell and checkpoint marker values. The ten or so cases yielded roughly 1.7 million total TCRalpha reads and 1 million to 1.3 million total TCRbeta reads, of which approximately 32,000 and 35,000, respectively, were unique. The study was designed to assess TCR repertoire diversity and shared TCR repertoires of T cells within the tumor environment of esophageal squamous cell carcinoma. A wider cohort of 53 surgically treated esophageal squamous cell carcinoma patients in Japan was included, comprising around 21 high and about 32 low immuno relation cases. TCR sequencing was performed on 10 or so patients, consisting of five randomly selected high immuno relation cases and five background-matched low immuno relation cases.

Patients who received neoadjuvant chemotherapy or who lacked clinical information were excluded from enrollment. The TCR-sequenced cases shown were male, and subtotal esophagectomy with 2- or 3-field lymphadenectomy was performed in the TCR-sequenced cases shown. A Qiagen AllPrep kit was used to extract RNA from bulk tumor tissue sections, and T cells were not sorted. Small sections of surgically resected tumor tissue were stored in RNAlater reagent at -80°C until RNA extraction. Paper-wide results and their limitations: The high immuno relation group had higher significant repertoire counts, although the two groups did not differ in total TCR repertoire counts. Because TCRalpha and TCRbeta chains were sequenced separately, chain pairing and the antigens recognized remained unknown. Given the large variation in the TCRalphabeta repertoire, the shared V|J recombination candidates might have been chosen by chance. Only a few cases were included in the TCR repertoire analysis, and no investigation at the CDR3 clonotype level was performed. Around 30 TRAV|TRAJ and 23 TRBV|TRBJ combinations appeared shared among high immuno relation cases, including TRAV13-1|TRAJ22 and TRBV7-9|TRBJ2-7. A single dominant TCRalpha VJ recombination with apparently reduced TCRalpha diversity was observed in three of the 10 cases.

Compared with the rest of its sample, this clonotype is large (0.1 to 1%). The target of this receptor is not known. Base quality data are lacking; no much larger clone is found one base away. The library was made by 5' RACE. PCR was performed with KAPA HiFi using TCRalpha or TCRbeta constant-region primers together with a P20EA primer, and a nested second PCR was then carried out with CA2 or CB2. Amplification of TCR genes was performed by unbiased adaptor ligation RT-PCR, in which reverse transcription was carried out with Superscript III and a polyT18-containing BSL-18E primer. Following second-strand synthesis and blunting, the P10EA/P20EA adaptor was ligated to the 5' end of the cDNA, and NotI digestion was then performed. The first and second PCRs ran roughly 18 cycles of 98°C for 20 s, 65°C for 30 s and 72°C for 1 min. The Nextera XT Index kit v2 Set A was used to index the amplicons, which were pooled in equimolar amounts and quantified with a Qubit 2.0 Fluorometer. Sequencing used the Illumina MiSeq platform with 2x300 bp paired-end reads. In the source study's methods: V and J genes were assigned to reads on the basis of highest identity to IMGT reference sequences using Repertoire Genesis software ver.1.0. CDR3 was defined from Cys104 to Phe118 plus Gly119 and translated, and unique sequence reads were defined by distinct V, J and CDR3 amino acids. Shared V|J combinations were chosen if significant in both a Fisher's exact test in edgeR and a Mann Whitney U test. After singletons were removed and 500 repertoire combinations were bootstrapped, the repertoire dissimilarity index was calculated using the R rdi package. The raw public data were reprocessed by TCRdb itself: fastp quality trimming at Q25, MiXCR clonotype calling, in-frame beta chains only. Merged by CDR3 protein, the rows form single entries marked with the most common genes and DNA. For this entry, the V and J calls and clone size follow TCRdb and not the study's own pipeline. This sample lists 1,100 or so distinct CDR3 sequences; about 13% were detected once. Around 33% of the sample belongs to the ten largest clones.

The germline V gene yields SGHVS for CDR1 and FQNEAQ for CDR2. Counted from cysteine to phenylalanine, this CDR3 has 15 amino acids. CDR3 DNA only is kept here, 45 bases in frame from base 1. V is reduced by 1 base and J by 7 bases, leaving a spacing of 14 bases between them. The material sequenced was tumor tissue. The source of this sequence is a man aged 45-85 years with esophageal squamous cell carcinoma. The chain uses TRBV7-8 and TRBJ1-3; tentative D gene TRBD1, with 5 bases matching. The DNA sequence follows: TGTGCCAGCAGCTTAGAGGGACGGAGGGAGAACACCATATATTTT. It encodes CASSLEGRRENTIYF.